This T cell receptor beta chain was recovered during a study of T cells in Graves' hyperthyroidism and ophthalmopathy. Study-wide results and limits: Appearing also in blood were most of the thyroid clonotypes expanded above 0.001.

There are many counts of this clonotype. Antigen specificity is unknown. The source material, RNA transcripts, was used to amplify TCR beta CDR3 regions. First-round RT-PCR targeting the TCR CDR3 was performed with the HTBI primer set. TCRdb reprocessed the multiplex PCR reads via MiXCR and lists one record per CDR3 protein. The sample has some 320,000 distinct CDR3 sequences, about 13% seen once. Per germline, CDR1 MNHNY and CDR2 SVGAGI (reference sequence). This CDR3 has 15 amino acids. Trimming left V 2 bases short and J 4 bases short, with 14 bases between. Uncontrolled infection, other autoimmune disease, pregnancy or lactation disqualified patients from enrolment. Thyroid ultrasound and orbital computed tomography, with clinical symptoms and serum thyroxine and TRAb, informed diagnoses. Source material for PBMCs was about 10 ml fresh peripheral blood.

The rearrangement uses TRBV6-6 and TRBJ2-5; D may be TRBD1 (5 bases). Sequences were obtained from blood. The clonotype was recovered from a middle-aged woman with Graves' ophthalmopathy. In DNA form, the CDR3 reads TGTGCCAGCAGTTACATGACCAGGGATCCAGAGACCCAGTACTTC. Translation gives CASSYMTRDPETQYF.